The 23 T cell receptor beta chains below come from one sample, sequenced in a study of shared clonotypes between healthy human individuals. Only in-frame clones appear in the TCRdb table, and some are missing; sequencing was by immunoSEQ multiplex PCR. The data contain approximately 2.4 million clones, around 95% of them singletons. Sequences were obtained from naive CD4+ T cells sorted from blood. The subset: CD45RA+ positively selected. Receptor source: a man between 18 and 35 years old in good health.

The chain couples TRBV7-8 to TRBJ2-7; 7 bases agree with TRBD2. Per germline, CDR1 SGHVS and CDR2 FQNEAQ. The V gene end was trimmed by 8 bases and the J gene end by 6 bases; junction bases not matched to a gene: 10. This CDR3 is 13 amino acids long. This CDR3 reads CASSRGGVGEQYF. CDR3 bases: TGTGCCAGCTCCCGGGGAGGGGTTGGCGAGCAGTACTTC.

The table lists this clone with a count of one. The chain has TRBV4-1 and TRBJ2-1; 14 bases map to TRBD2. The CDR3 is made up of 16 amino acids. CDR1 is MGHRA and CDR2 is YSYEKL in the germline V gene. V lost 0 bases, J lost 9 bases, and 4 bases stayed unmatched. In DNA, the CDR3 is TGCGCCAGCAGCCAAGACGGACTAGCGGGAGGCTTTGAGCAGTTCTTC. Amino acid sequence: CASSQDGLAGGFEQFF.

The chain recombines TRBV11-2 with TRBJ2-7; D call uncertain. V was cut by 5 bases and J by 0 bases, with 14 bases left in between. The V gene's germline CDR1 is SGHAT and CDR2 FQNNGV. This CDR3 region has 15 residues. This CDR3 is CASSRKAQDSYEQYF. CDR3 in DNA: TGTGCCAGCAGCCGAAAGGCGCAGGACTCCTACGAGCAGTACTTC. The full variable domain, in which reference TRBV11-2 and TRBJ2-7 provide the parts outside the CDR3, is EAGVAQSPRYKIIEKRQSVAFWCNPISGHATLYWYQQILGQGPKLLIQFQNNGVVDDSQLPKDRFSAERLKGVDSTLKIQPAKLEDSAVYLCASSRKAQDSYEQYFGPGTRLTVT.

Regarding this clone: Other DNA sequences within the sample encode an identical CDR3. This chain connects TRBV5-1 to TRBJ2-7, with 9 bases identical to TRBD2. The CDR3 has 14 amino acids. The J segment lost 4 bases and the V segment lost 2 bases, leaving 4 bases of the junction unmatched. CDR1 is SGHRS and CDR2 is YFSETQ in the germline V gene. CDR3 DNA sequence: TGCGCCAGCAGCTTCGCGGGAGGGGGATACGAGCAGTACTTC. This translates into CASSFAGGGYEQYF.

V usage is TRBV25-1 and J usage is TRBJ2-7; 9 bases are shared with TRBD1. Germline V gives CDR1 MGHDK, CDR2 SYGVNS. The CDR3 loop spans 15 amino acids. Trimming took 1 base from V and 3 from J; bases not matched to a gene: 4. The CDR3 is CASSESRTGDYEQYF. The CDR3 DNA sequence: TGTGCCAGCAGTGAATCGAGGACAGGGGACTACGAGCAGTACTTC.

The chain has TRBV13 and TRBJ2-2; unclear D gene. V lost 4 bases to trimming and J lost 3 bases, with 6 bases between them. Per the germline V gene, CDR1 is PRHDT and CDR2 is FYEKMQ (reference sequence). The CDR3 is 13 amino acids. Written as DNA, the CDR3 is TGTGCCAGCAGCTACATAGACACCGGGGAGCTGTTTTTT. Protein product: CASSYIDTGELFF.

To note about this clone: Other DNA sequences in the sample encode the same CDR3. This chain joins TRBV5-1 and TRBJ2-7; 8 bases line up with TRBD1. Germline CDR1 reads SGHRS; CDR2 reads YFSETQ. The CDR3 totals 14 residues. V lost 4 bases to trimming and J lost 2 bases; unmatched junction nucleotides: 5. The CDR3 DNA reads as TGCGCCAGCAGCACAGGGACAGGCCCCTACGAGCAGTACTTC. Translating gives CASSTGTGPYEQYF.

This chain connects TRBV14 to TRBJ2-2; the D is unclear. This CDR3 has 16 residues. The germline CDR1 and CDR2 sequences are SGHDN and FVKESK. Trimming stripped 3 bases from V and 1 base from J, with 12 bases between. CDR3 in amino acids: CASSHPSTWNTGELFF. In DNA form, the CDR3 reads TGTGCCAGCAGCCACCCATCTACCTGGAACACCGGGGAGCTGTTTTTT. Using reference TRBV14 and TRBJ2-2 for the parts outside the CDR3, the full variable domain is EAGVTQFPSHSVIEKGQTVTLRCDPISGHDNLYWYRRVMGKEIKFLLHFVKESKQDESGMPNNRFLAERTGGTYSTLKVQPAELEDSGVYFCASSHPSTWNTGELFFGEGSRLTVL.

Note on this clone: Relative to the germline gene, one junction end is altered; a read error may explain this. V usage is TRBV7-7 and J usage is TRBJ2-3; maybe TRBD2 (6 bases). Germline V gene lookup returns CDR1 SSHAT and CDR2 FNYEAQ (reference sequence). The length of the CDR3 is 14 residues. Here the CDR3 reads CASSPGLITDTQYF. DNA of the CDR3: TGTGCTAGCAGCCCTGGACTAATCACAGATACGCAGTATTTT.

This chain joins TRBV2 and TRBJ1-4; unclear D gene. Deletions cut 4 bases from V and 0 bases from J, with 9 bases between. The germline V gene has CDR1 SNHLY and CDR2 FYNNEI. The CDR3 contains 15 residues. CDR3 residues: CASSGQATTNEKLFF. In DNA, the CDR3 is TGTGCCAGCAGTGGTCAGGCGACAACTAATGAAAAACTGTTTTTT. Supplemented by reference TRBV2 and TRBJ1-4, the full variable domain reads EPEVTQTPSHQVTQMGQEVILRCVPISNHLYFYWYRQILGQKVEFLVSFYNNEISEKSEIFDDQFSVERPDGSNFTLKIRSTKLEDSAMYFCASSGQATTNEKLFFGSGTQLSVL.

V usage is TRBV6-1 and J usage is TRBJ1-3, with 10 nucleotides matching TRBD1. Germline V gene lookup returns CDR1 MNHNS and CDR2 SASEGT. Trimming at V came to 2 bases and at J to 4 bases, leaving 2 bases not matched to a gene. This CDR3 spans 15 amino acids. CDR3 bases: TGTGCCAGCAGTGAAAGGGACAGGGGCGGAAACACCATATATTTT. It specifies CASSERDRGGNTIYF.

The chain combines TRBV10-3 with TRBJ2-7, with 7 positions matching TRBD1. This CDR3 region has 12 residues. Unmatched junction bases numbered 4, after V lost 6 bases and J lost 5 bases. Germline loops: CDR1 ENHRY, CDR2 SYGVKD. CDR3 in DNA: TGTGCCATCAGCTGGGACAGAGACGAGCAGTACTTC. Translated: CAISWDRDEQYF.

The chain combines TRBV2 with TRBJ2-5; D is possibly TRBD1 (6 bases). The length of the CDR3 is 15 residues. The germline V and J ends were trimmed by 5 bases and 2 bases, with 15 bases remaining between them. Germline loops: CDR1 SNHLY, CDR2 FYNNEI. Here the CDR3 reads CASSPVGTPQETQYF. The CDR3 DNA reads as TGTGCCAGCAGTCCCGTAGGGACACCGCAAGAGACCCAGTACTTC.

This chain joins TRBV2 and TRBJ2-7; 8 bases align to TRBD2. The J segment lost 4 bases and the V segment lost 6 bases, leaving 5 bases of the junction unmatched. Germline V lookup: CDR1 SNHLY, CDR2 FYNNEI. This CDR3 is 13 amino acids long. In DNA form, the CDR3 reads TGTGCCAGCAGCCGGGAGGGCGTTTACGAGCAGTACTTC. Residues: CASSREGVYEQYF.

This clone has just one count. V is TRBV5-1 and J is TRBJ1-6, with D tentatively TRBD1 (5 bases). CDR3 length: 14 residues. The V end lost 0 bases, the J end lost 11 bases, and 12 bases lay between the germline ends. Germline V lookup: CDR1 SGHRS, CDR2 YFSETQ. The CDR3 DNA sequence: TGCGCCAGCAGCTTGGAACAGGTGGGAACACCCCTCCACTTT. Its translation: CASSLEQVGTPLHF.

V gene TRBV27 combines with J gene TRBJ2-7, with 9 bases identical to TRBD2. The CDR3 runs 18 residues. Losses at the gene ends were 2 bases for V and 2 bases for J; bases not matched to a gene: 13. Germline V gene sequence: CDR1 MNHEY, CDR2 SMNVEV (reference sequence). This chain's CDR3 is CASSLRAVIAGATYEQYF. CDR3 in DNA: TGTGCCAGCAGTTTAAGGGCGGTTATAGCGGGGGCAACCTACGAGCAGTACTTC.

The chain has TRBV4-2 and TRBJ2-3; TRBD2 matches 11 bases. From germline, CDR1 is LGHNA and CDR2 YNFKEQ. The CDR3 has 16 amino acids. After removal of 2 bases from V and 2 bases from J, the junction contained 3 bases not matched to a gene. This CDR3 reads CASSQTSGSPTDTQYF. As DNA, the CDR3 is TGTGCCAGCAGCCAAACTAGCGGGAGTCCCACAGATACGCAGTATTTT.

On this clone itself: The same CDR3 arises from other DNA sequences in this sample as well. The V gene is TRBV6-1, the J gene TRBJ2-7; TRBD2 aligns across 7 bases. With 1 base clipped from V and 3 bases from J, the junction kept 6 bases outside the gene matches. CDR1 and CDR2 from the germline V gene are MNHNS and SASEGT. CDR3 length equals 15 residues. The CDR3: CASSEGLAVSYEQYF. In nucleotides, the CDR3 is TGTGCCAGCAGTGAAGGACTAGCCGTCAGCTACGAGCAGTACTTC.

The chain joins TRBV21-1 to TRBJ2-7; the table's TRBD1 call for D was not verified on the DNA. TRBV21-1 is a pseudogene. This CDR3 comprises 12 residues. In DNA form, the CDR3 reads TGTGCCAGCGGGGCCACTTACTACGAGCAGTACTTC. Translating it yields CASGATYYEQYF.

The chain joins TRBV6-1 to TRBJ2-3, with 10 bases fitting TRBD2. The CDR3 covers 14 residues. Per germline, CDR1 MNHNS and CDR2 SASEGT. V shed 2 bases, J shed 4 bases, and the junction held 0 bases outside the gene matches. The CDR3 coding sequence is TGTGCCAGCAGTGAACTAGCGGGAGCAGATACGCAGTATTTT. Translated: CASSELAGADTQYF.

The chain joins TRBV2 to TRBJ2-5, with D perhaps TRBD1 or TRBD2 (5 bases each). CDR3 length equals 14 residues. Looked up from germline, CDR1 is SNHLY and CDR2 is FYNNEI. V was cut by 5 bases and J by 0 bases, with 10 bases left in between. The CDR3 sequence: CASSFWGNQETQYF. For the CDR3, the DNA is TGTGCCAGCAGTTTTTGGGGGAACCAAGAGACCCAGTACTTC.

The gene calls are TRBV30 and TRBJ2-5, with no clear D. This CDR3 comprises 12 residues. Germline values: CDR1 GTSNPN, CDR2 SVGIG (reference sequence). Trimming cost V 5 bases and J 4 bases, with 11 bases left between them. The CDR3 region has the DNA TGTGCCTGGCAGGTGGTTCCAGAGACCCAGTACTTC. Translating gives CAWQVVPETQYF. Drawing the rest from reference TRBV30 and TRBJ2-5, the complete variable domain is SQTIHQWPATLVQPVGSPLSLECTVEGTSNPNLYWYRQAAGRGLQLLFYSVGIGQISSEVPQNLSASRPQDRQFILSSKKLLLSDSGFYLCAWQVVPETQYFGPGTRLLVL.

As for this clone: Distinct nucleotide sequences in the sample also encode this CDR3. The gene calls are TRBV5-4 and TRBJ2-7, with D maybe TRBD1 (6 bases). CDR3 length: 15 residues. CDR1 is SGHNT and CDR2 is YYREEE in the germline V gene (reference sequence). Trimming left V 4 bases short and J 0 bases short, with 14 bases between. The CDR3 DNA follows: TGTGCCAGCAGCAGCCCTACAGGGAGCTCCTACGAGCAGTACTTC. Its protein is CASSSPTGSSYEQYF.